Following are 10 T cell receptor beta chains from one sample sequenced in a study of blood T cell repertoires in COVID-19. TCRdb's copy holds only in-frame clones and misses some; the assay was immunoSEQ multiplex PCR. This sample has 140,000 to 150,000 clones, with just under 80% found just once. Sequencing input: peripheral blood. Receptors were obtained from a woman in her sixties or seventies with acute or convalescent COVID-19.

V is TRBV24-1 and J is TRBJ2-1; 9 nucleotides agree with TRBD2. This CDR3 region has 15 residues. Germline V gene lookup returns CDR1 KGHDR and CDR2 SFDVKD. V was clipped by 7 bases and J by 7 bases; unmatched bases: 10. In DNA form, the CDR3 reads TGTGCCACCAGCGTGCCGGGACTAGCCCCAAATGAGCAGTTCTTC. Translated, it gives CATSVPGLAPNEQFF.

This sequence joins TRBV7-8 and TRBJ1-1, with D possibly matching TRBD1 (6 bases). Looked up from germline, CDR1 is SGHVS and CDR2 is FQNEAQ. CDR3 length: 15 residues. V was trimmed by 0 bases and J by 5 bases, leaving 13 bases between them. The CDR3 loop reads CASSLALGGSTEAFF. For the CDR3, the DNA is TGTGCCAGCAGCTTAGCCCTAGGGGGTTCTACTGAAGCTTTCTTT.

The V call is TRBV5-6, the J call TRBJ2-2; D not certain. CDR3 length: 12 residues. Trimming shortened V by 0 bases and J by 7 bases, and 4 bases separated the two germline ends. In germline, CDR1 is SGHDT, CDR2 YYEEEE. CDR3 region: CASSLASGELFF. In DNA, the CDR3 is TGTGCCAGCAGCTTGGCCAGCGGGGAGCTGTTTTTT.

This clone was observed once. The J gene is TRBJ1-1, the V gene TRBV6-1; D is unresolved. Germline V gives CDR1 MNHNS, CDR2 SASEGT. V lost 0 bases and J lost 6, with 8 bases in between. The CDR3 is 13 amino acids. The CDR3, as DNA: TGTGCCAGCAGTGAAGCTCCGGTTCCTGAAGCTTTCTTT. This sequence encodes CASSEAPVPEAFF.

Only a few counts were recorded for this clone. J is TRBJ2-1 and V is TRBV28; 12 bases line up with TRBD2. With 10 bases clipped from V and 7 bases from J, the junction kept 11 bases outside the gene matches. From germline, CDR1 is MDHEN and CDR2 SYDVKM. This CDR3 is built from 15 residues. The CDR3 DNA follows: TGTGCCACCGATTCCCTAGCGGGAGGGCCTAATGAGCAGTTCTTC. It specifies CATDSLAGGPNEQFF.

The chain couples TRBV30 to TRBJ1-4; D is uncertain. Germline CDR1 reads GTSNPN; CDR2 reads SVGIG (reference sequence). CDR3 size: 13 residues. The V and J ends lost 4 bases and 4 bases respectively, with 10 bases between them. The CDR3: CAWMGSVNEKLFF. The DNA for the CDR3 is TGTGCCTGGATGGGCAGTGTTAATGAAAAACTGTTTTTT.

The count of this clone is one. The chain couples TRBV20-1 to TRBJ1-4; 7 nucleotides agree with TRBD1. Germline values: CDR1 DFQATT, CDR2 SNEGSKA (reference sequence). Losses at the gene ends were 8 bases for V and 5 bases for J; bases not matched to a gene: 2. This CDR3 is 11 amino acids long. As DNA, the CDR3 is TGCAGTAAACAGGGGAATGAAAAACTGTTTTTT. This gives the protein CSKQGNEKLFF.

The genes are TRBV5-1 and TRBJ1-1; D is ambiguous. The V end lost 2 bases, the J end lost 4 bases, and 9 bases lay between the germline ends. CDR1 SGHRS and CDR2 YFSETQ come from the germline V gene. The CDR3 covers 13 residues. CDR3 nucleotides: TGCGCCAGCAGCTTAAAAGCGGGCACTGAAGCTTTCTTT. It specifies CASSLKAGTEAFF.

The chain combines TRBV20-1 with TRBJ2-7; the D gene is possibly TRBD2 (6 bases). V lost 4 bases and J 1 base, leaving 29 bases between the germline ends. The CDR3 runs to 19 residues. In germline, CDR1 is DFQATT, CDR2 SNEGSKA (reference sequence). CDR3 protein: CSANEIGEIGGGKSYEQYF. DNA for the CDR3: TGCAGTGCTAATGAGATTGGGGAAATCGGGGGTGGGAAATCCTACGAGCAGTACTTC.

This chain links TRBV12-5 with TRBJ2-7, with D tentatively TRBD2 (5 bases). The germline V gene has CDR1 LGHNT and CDR2 FRNRAP. The V and J ends lost 5 bases and 2 bases respectively, with 10 bases between them. This CDR3 has 13 amino acids. In DNA form, the CDR3 reads TGTGCTAGTGGTGCCGGGGTGACCTACGAGCAGTACTTC. Protein sequence: CASGAGVTYEQYF.